This T cell receptor (gamma chain) came from a study of gammadelta T cells in human blood. TCRdb reanalysed the RT-PCR reads via CATT. Of hundreds of gamma-chain clones listed, under 2.5% are singletons. Germline CDR1 is VINAFY and CDR2 is YDVSNSKD. V shed 5 bases and J 14 bases; nucleotides not matched to a gene: 11. There are 12 residues in the CDR3. By sample share, this clone is hyperexpanded. In the same sample, other DNA sequences code for this CDR3. J is TRGJP1 and V is TRGV5. The sequencing input was non-Vgamma9Vdelta2 gamma-delta T cells from infant blood. The receptor was derived from a human donor. The CDR3 loop is CATWGRLGFKIF. For the CDR3, the DNA is TGTGCCACCTGGGGTCGGTTGGGATTCAAGATATTT.